This T cell receptor (beta chain) was retrieved from a study of early T cells in non-severe SARS-CoV-2 infection. Findings and caveats of the study: Private and CD4 specificities were missed by VDJdb matching, which favored anti-spike CD8 responses.

The CDR3 length is 15 residues. Germline lookup yields CDR1 SGHDN and CDR2 FVKESK. Trimming stripped 2 bases from V and 5 bases from J, with 12 bases between. Worth noting for this clonotype: The target antigen is unknown.

The library protocol tagged individual cDNA molecules with unique molecular identifiers. TCRdb called the 5' RACE reads again in MiXCR, with one record for every CDR3 protein. The data contain about 69,000 distinct CDR3 sequences, 8.5% to 10% of them singletons. The source of this sequence is an adult who was a healthcare worker with PCR-confirmed SARS-CoV-2 infection or an uninfected control (not recorded which). Sample: whole blood. The chain carries TRBV14 and TRBJ1-4, with a weak D call TRBD1 (5 bases). In nucleotides, the CDR3 is TGTGCCAGCAGCCAAAGAAACAGGAGAAATGAAAAACTGTTTTTT. Protein product: CASSQRNRRNEKLFF. Looking up the rest from reference TRBV14 and TRBJ1-4 gives the full variable domain: EAGVTQFPSHSVIEKGQTVTLRCDPISGHDNLYWYRRVMGKEIKFLLHFVKESKQDESGMPNNRFLAERTGGTYSTLKVQPAELEDSGVYFCASSQRNRRNEKLFFGSGTQLSVL.